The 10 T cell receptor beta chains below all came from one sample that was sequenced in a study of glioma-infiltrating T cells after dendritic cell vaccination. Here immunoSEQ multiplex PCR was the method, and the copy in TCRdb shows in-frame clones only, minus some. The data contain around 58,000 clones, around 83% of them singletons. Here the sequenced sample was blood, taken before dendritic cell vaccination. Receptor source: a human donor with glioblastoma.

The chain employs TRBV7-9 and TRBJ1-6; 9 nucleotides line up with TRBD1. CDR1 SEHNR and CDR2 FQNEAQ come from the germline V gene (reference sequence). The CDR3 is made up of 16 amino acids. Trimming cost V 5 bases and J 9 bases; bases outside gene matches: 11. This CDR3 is CASSPGGGTGFSPLHF. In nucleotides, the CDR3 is TGTGCCAGCAGCCCTGGAGGGGGGACAGGGTTTTCACCCCTCCACTTT.

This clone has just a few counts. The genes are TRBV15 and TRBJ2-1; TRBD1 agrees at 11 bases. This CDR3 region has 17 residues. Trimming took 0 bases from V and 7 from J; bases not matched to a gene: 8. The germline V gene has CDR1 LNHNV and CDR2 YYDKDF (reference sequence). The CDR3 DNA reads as TGTGCCACCAGCAGAGATCCTTGGACAGGGGGCTTGAATGAGCAGTTCTTC. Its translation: CATSRDPWTGGLNEQFF.

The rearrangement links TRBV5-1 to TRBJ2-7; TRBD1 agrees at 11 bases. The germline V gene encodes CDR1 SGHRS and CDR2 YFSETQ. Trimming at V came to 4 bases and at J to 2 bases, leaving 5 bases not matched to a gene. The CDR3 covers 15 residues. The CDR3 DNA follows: TGCGCCAGCAGCGCCGGACAGGGGGCGACCTACGAGCAGTACTTC. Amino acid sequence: CASSAGQGATYEQYF.

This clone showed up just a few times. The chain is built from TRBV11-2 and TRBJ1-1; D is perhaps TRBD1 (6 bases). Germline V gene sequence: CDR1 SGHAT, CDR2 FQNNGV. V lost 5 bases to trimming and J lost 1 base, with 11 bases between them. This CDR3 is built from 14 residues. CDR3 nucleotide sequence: TGTGCCAGCAGCGTAATACAGGGGAACACTGAAGCTTTCTTT. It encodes CASSVIQGNTEAFF. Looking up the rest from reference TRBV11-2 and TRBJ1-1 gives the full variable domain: EAGVAQSPRYKIIEKRQSVAFWCNPISGHATLYWYQQILGQGPKLLIQFQNNGVVDDSQLPKDRFSAERLKGVDSTLKIQPAKLEDSAVYLCASSVIQGNTEAFFGQGTRLTVV.

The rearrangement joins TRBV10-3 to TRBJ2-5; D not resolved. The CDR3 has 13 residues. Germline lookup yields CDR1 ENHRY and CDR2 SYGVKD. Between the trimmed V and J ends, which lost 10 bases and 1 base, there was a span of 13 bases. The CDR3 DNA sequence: TGTGCCACCGCTGGTATGAGCCAAGAGACCCAGTACTTC. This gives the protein CATAGMSQETQYF.

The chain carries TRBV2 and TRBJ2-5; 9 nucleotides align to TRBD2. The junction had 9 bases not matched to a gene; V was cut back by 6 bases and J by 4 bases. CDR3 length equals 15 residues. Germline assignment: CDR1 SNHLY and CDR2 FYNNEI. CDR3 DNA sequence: TGTGCCAGCAGCACGGGACTAGCTTTTGCAGAGACCCAGTACTTC. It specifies CASSTGLAFAETQYF.

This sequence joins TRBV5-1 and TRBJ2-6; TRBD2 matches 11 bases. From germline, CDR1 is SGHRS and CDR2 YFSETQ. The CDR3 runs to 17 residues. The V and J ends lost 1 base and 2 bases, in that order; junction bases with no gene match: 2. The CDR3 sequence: CASSLISGGAGANVLTF. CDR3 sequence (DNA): TGCGCCAGCAGCTTGATTAGCGGGGGGGCTGGGGCCAACGTCCTGACTTTC.

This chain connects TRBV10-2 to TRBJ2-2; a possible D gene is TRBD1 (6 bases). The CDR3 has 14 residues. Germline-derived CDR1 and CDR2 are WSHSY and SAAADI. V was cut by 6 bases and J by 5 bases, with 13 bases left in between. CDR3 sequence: CASRSDSSTGELFF. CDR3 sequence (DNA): TGCGCCAGCAGATCGGACAGCAGTACCGGGGAGCTGTTTTTT.

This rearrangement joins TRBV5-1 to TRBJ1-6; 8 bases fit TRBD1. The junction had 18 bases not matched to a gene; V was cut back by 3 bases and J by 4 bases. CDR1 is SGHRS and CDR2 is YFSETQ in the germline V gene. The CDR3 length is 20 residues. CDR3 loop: CASSWGFGQGPGEYNSPLHF. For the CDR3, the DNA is TGCGCCAGCAGCTGGGGTTTCGGACAGGGCCCGGGGGAGTATAATTCACCCCTCCACTTT.

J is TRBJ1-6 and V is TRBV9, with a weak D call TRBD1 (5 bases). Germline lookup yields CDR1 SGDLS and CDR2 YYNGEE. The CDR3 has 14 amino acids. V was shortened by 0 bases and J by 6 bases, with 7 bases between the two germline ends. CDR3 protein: CASSVEGINSPLHF. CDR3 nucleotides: TGTGCCAGCAGCGTAGAGGGGATTAATTCACCCCTCCACTTT.